These T cell receptor beta chains were read from a single sample in a study of blood T cell repertoires in COVID-19. Data came from immunoSEQ multiplex PCR; TCRdb stores just in-frame clones and leaves some out. Here the sample spans about 92,000 clones, 87% being singletons. The sample comprised peripheral blood. These receptors came from an older woman with COVID-19, enrolled during active disease. Both conserved end residues are part of each CDR3. Fields, in order: J gene, D gene, clone size, V gene, CDR3 protein, CDR3 DNA. D genes are given only for firm matches. Expanded clones get a size class; other rows say once, few or many, or leave the size out.

J gene: TRBJ2-3; D gene: NA; clone size: NA; V gene: TRBV2; CDR3 protein: CASTTTYTDTQYF; CDR3 DNA: TGTGCCAGCACAACCACCTACACAGATACGCAGTATTTT
J gene: TRBJ1-1; D gene: NA; clone size: NA; V gene: TRBV10-1; CDR3 protein: CASSESGATEAFF; CDR3 DNA: TGCGCCAGCAGTGAGTCAGGGGCCACTGAAGCTTTCTTT
J gene: TRBJ1-6; D gene: TRBD1; clone size: NA; V gene: TRBV3-1/TRBV3-2; CDR3 protein: CASSSSDRGGTNSPLHF; CDR3 DNA: TGTGCCAGCAGCAGTTCGGACAGGGGAGGCACAAATTCACCCCTCCACTTT
J gene: TRBJ2-3; D gene: NA; clone size: NA; V gene: TRBV28; CDR3 protein: CASSSGGRAGDTQYF; CDR3 DNA: TGTGCCAGCAGCTCGGGGGGCAGGGCAGGAGATACGCAGTATTTT
J gene: TRBJ2-3; D gene: NA; clone size: once; V gene: TRBV15; CDR3 protein: CATRQARTDTQYF; CDR3 DNA: TGTGCCACCAGGCAGGCCCGCACAGATACGCAGTATTTT
J gene: TRBJ1-6; D gene: TRBD1; clone size: NA; V gene: TRBV9; CDR3 protein: CASSPNIGTGVESPLHF; CDR3 DNA: TGTGCCAGCAGCCCCAATATTGGGACAGGGGTCGAATCACCCCTCCACTTT
J gene: TRBJ2-5; D gene: TRBD2; clone size: NA; V gene: TRBV28; CDR3 protein: CASSPPHSGGLGETQYF; CDR3 DNA: TGTGCCAGCAGCCCGCCTCACAGCGGGGGGTTGGGAGAGACCCAGTACTTC
J gene: TRBJ1-4; D gene: NA; clone size: NA; V gene: TRBV9; CDR3 protein: CASQAYYEKLFF; CDR3 DNA: TGTGCCAGCCAAGCGTATTATGAAAAACTGTTTTTT
J gene: TRBJ2-1; D gene: NA; clone size: NA; V gene: TRBV27; CDR3 protein: CASSPLAAQNNEQFF; CDR3 DNA: TGTGCCAGCAGCCCACTAGCAGCCCAGAACAATGAGCAGTTCTTC
J gene: TRBJ2-1; D gene: TRBD1; clone size: NA; V gene: TRBV19; CDR3 protein: CASTLHRDRAYNEQFF; CDR3 DNA: TGTGCCAGTACCCTACACCGGGACAGGGCCTACAATGAGCAGTTCTTC
J gene: TRBJ1-2; D gene: NA; clone size: NA; V gene: TRBV30; CDR3 protein: CAWRRQTNYGYTF; CDR3 DNA: TGTGCCTGGAGAAGACAGACTAACTATGGCTACACCTTC
J gene: TRBJ1-5; D gene: NA; clone size: NA; V gene: TRBV11-2; CDR3 protein: CASSLGGRNNQPQHF; CDR3 DNA: TGTGCCAGCAGCTTGGGGGGTCGGAACAATCAGCCCCAGCATTTT
J gene: TRBJ1-1; D gene: NA; clone size: NA; V gene: TRBV20-1; CDR3 protein: CSPSPTGFF; CDR3 DNA: TGCAGCCCAAGCCCGACGGGTTTCTTT
J gene: TRBJ2-7; D gene: NA; clone size: NA; V gene: TRBV6-5; CDR3 protein: CASRAGSSASYEQYF; CDR3 DNA: TGTGCCAGCAGGGCCGGGTCTAGTGCGTCCTACGAGCAGTACTTC
J gene: TRBJ2-1; D gene: NA; clone size: NA; V gene: TRBV11-2; CDR3 protein: CASSLENGGEQFF; CDR3 DNA: TGTGCCAGCAGCTTAGAAAACGGGGGTGAGCAGTTCTTC
J gene: TRBJ1-5; D gene: NA; clone size: NA; V gene: TRBV7-2; CDR3 protein: CASSFRGHQPQHF; CDR3 DNA: TGTGCCAGCAGCTTCAGGGGTCATCAGCCCCAGCATTTT
J gene: TRBJ2-5; D gene: TRBD2; clone size: NA; V gene: TRBV4-2; CDR3 protein: CASSQTPAGGPIGETQYF; CDR3 DNA: TGTGCCAGCAGCCAAACCCCAGCGGGGGGGCCGATCGGGGAGACCCAGTACTTC
J gene: TRBJ1-2; D gene: NA; clone size: NA; V gene: TRBV6-5; CDR3 protein: CASSYGQEAGGYTF; CDR3 DNA: TGTGCCAGCAGTTACGGCCAGGAGGCCGGGGGCTACACCTTC
J gene: TRBJ1-2; D gene: NA; clone size: NA; V gene: TRBV7-9; CDR3 protein: CASSLGTASIGYTF; CDR3 DNA: TGTGCCAGCAGCTTAGGCACAGCCTCGATAGGCTACACCTTC
J gene: TRBJ1-2; D gene: NA; clone size: NA; V gene: TRBV6-1; CDR3 protein: CASSESGGSGYTF; CDR3 DNA: TGTGCCAGCAGTGAGTCGGGAGGGTCTGGCTACACCTTC
J gene: TRBJ1-2; D gene: NA; clone size: NA; V gene: TRBV28; CDR3 protein: CASSLGTQKWRGYTF; CDR3 DNA: TGTGCCAGCAGTTTAGGAACACAAAAGTGGCGGGGCTACACCTTC
J gene: TRBJ2-3; D gene: TRBD2; clone size: NA; V gene: TRBV11-1; CDR3 protein: CASSLLAGASTDTQYF; CDR3 DNA: TGTGCCAGCAGCTTACTAGCGGGGGCCAGCACAGATACGCAGTATTTT
J gene: TRBJ1-1; D gene: NA; clone size: once; V gene: TRBV6-1; CDR3 protein: CASSEKSGGTEAFF; CDR3 DNA: TGTGCCAGCAGTGAAAAATCGGGTGGCACTGAAGCTTTCTTT
J gene: TRBJ1-3; D gene: NA; clone size: medium-sized; V gene: TRBV18; CDR3 protein: CASSPGAGNTIYF; CDR3 DNA: TGTGCCAGCTCACCAGGGGCCGGAAACACCATATATTTT
J gene: TRBJ1-2; D gene: NA; clone size: NA; V gene: TRBV7-9; CDR3 protein: CASSFRDNHGYTF; CDR3 DNA: TGTGCCAGCAGCTTCCGGGACAACCATGGCTACACCTTC
J gene: TRBJ2-1; D gene: NA; clone size: NA; V gene: TRBV19; CDR3 protein: CASSTSPSEPYNEQFF; CDR3 DNA: TGTGCCAGTAGTACCTCCCCTAGCGAGCCCTACAATGAGCAGTTCTTC
J gene: TRBJ1-6; D gene: NA; clone size: NA; V gene: TRBV3-1/TRBV3-2; CDR3 protein: CASSQGPGWDSPLHF; CDR3 DNA: TGTGCCAGCAGCCAGGGCCCGGGGTGGGATTCACCCCTCCACTTT
J gene: TRBJ1-1; D gene: NA; clone size: few; V gene: TRBV18; CDR3 protein: CASSLAGANTEAFF; CDR3 DNA: TGTGCCAGCTCACTTGCAGGCGCGAACACTGAAGCTTTCTTT
J gene: TRBJ2-6; D gene: TRBD1; clone size: few; V gene: TRBV5-8; CDR3 protein: CASSLAGQGYSGANVLTF; CDR3 DNA: TGTGCCAGCAGCTTGGCGGGACAGGGCTACTCTGGGGCCAACGTCCTGACTTTC
J gene: TRBJ2-3; D gene: TRBD2; clone size: NA; V gene: TRBV7-8; CDR3 protein: CASSQSGTSTDTQYF; CDR3 DNA: TGTGCCAGCAGCCAAAGCGGGACTAGCACAGATACGCAGTATTTT
J gene: TRBJ2-1; D gene: TRBD1; clone size: NA; V gene: TRBV6-2/TRBV6-3; CDR3 protein: CASSSGTGFDEQFF; CDR3 DNA: TGTGCCAGCAGTTCCGGGACAGGGTTCGATGAGCAGTTCTTC
J gene: TRBJ2-1; D gene: TRBD2; clone size: NA; V gene: TRBV28; CDR3 protein: CASSSGLAGGTAYNEQFF; CDR3 DNA: TGTGCCAGCAGTTCGGGACTAGCGGGGGGGACCGCCTACAATGAGCAGTTCTTC
J gene: TRBJ1-1; D gene: NA; clone size: NA; V gene: TRBV20-1; CDR3 protein: CSASLVNTEAFF; CDR3 DNA: TGCAGTGCTAGTCTTGTGAACACTGAAGCTTTCTTT
J gene: TRBJ2-1; D gene: TRBD2; clone size: NA; V gene: TRBV24-1; CDR3 protein: CATTSTSGSINEQFF; CDR3 DNA: TGTGCCACCACCTCCACTAGCGGGAGTATTAATGAGCAGTTCTTC
J gene: TRBJ1-2; D gene: NA; clone size: NA; V gene: TRBV7-2; CDR3 protein: CASSSVNYGYTF; CDR3 DNA: TGTGCCAGCAGCTCGGTGAACTATGGCTACACCTTC
J gene: TRBJ2-5; D gene: NA; clone size: NA; V gene: TRBV5-1; CDR3 protein: CASSQLGSSKETQYF; CDR3 DNA: TGCGCCAGCAGCCAACTCGGCAGTAGCAAAGAGACCCAGTACTTC
J gene: TRBJ2-3; D gene: NA; clone size: NA; V gene: TRBV30; CDR3 protein: CAWSVGGARPLHTDTQYF; CDR3 DNA: TGTGCCTGGAGTGTAGGGGGGGCCAGGCCTCTACACACAGATACGCAGTATTTT
J gene: TRBJ2-7; D gene: TRBD1; clone size: once; V gene: TRBV4-1; CDR3 protein: CASSQEIPRQGGTREQYF; CDR3 DNA: TGCGCCAGCAGCCAAGAAATACCGAGACAGGGTGGGACGCGCGAGCAGTACTTC
J gene: TRBJ2-2; D gene: NA; clone size: NA; V gene: TRBV9; CDR3 protein: CASTDRRGGELFF; CDR3 DNA: TGTGCCAGCACCGATCGACGGGGCGGGGAGCTGTTTTTT
J gene: TRBJ1-2; D gene: TRBD1; clone size: NA; V gene: TRBV24-1; CDR3 protein: CATSDLQGIFYGYTF; CDR3 DNA: TGTGCCACCAGTGATTTACAGGGGATTTTCTATGGCTACACCTTC
J gene: TRBJ2-3; D gene: TRBD2; clone size: NA; V gene: TRBV5-1; CDR3 protein: CASSLGAGGADTQYF; CDR3 DNA: TGCGCCAGCAGCTTAGGGGCGGGGGGCGCAGATACGCAGTATTTT
J gene: TRBJ2-1; D gene: NA; clone size: NA; V gene: TRBV7-3; CDR3 protein: CASSSGLPNEQFF; CDR3 DNA: TGTGCCAGCAGCTCCGGACTCCCCAATGAGCAGTTCTTC
J gene: TRBJ2-1; D gene: TRBD2; clone size: NA; V gene: TRBV29-1; CDR3 protein: CSVEVRTSGPHNEQFF; CDR3 DNA: TGCAGCGTTGAAGTTAGGACTAGCGGTCCCCACAATGAGCAGTTCTTC
J gene: TRBJ2-3; D gene: NA; clone size: NA; V gene: TRBV12-3/TRBV12-4; CDR3 protein: CASSLLNTDTQYF; CDR3 DNA: TGTGCCAGCAGTTTACTTAATACAGATACGCAGTATTTT
J gene: TRBJ1-2; D gene: TRBD1; clone size: NA; V gene: TRBV7-9; CDR3 protein: CASSVGQGADGYTF; CDR3 DNA: TGTGCCAGCAGCGTCGGACAGGGGGCGGATGGCTACACCTTC
J gene: TRBJ2-3; D gene: NA; clone size: NA; V gene: TRBV29-1; CDR3 protein: CSAQQGDTQYF; CDR3 DNA: TGCAGCGCGCAACAGGGAGATACGCAGTATTTT
J gene: TRBJ2-7; D gene: TRBD1; clone size: NA; V gene: TRBV7-2; CDR3 protein: CASSLGQGPSYEQYF; CDR3 DNA: TGTGCCAGCAGCTTAGGACAGGGACCTTCCTACGAGCAGTACTTC
J gene: TRBJ1-5; D gene: NA; clone size: NA; V gene: TRBV7-9; CDR3 protein: CASSLGTPNQPQHF; CDR3 DNA: TGTGCCAGCAGCTTAGGGACACCTAATCAGCCCCAGCATTTT
J gene: TRBJ1-4; D gene: NA; clone size: NA; V gene: TRBV5-1; CDR3 protein: CASSSGRWIGNEKLFF; CDR3 DNA: TGCGCCAGCAGCTCTGGGAGGTGGATAGGGAATGAAAAACTGTTTTTT
J gene: TRBJ2-7; D gene: NA; clone size: NA; V gene: TRBV7-2; CDR3 protein: CASSEGPGGGYEQYF; CDR3 DNA: TGTGCCAGCAGCGAAGGGCCGGGGGGCGGATACGAGCAGTACTTC
J gene: TRBJ2-7; D gene: NA; clone size: NA; V gene: TRBV7-8; CDR3 protein: CASSLVVGEISYEQYF; CDR3 DNA: TGTGCCAGCAGCTTAGTGGTCGGGGAAATTTCCTACGAGCAGTACTTC
J gene: TRBJ2-3; D gene: NA; clone size: NA; V gene: TRBV9; CDR3 protein: CASSVVTIPGDTQYF; CDR3 DNA: TGTGCCAGCAGCGTAGTGACCATCCCAGGAGATACGCAGTATTTT
J gene: TRBJ1-2; D gene: TRBD1; clone size: NA; V gene: TRBV5-1; CDR3 protein: CASRTTGENGNYGYTF; CDR3 DNA: TGCGCCAGCCGGACGACAGGGGAGAATGGTAACTATGGCTACACCTTC